This TCR beta chain was captured in a study of cytomegalovirus exposure and HLA in healthy donors. Germline trimming cut 2 bases from V and 2 bases from J; bases unmatched to any gene: 13. This CDR3 region has 18 residues. A multiplex PCR was run with 60 Vbeta primers and 13 Jbeta primers. Here immunoSEQ multiplex PCR was the method, and the copy in TCRdb shows in-frame clones only, minus some. The sample totals tens of thousands of clones. Sequenced sample: PBMCs. V usage is TRBV5-3 and J usage is TRBJ2-1, with 7 bases that match TRBD1. TRBV5-3 is an ORF for which the function is uncertain. This sequence was found in a woman aged 55-70 years in good health and CMV-seronegative. The CDR3 sequence: CARSFCLRGQAAYNEQFF. Written as DNA, the CDR3 is TGTGCCAGAAGCTTTTGCCTAAGGGGGCAGGCAGCCTACAATGAGCAGTTCTTC.